The 5 T cell receptor beta chains listed next were all sequenced from one sample in a study of T cell responses to AZD1222 COVID-19 vaccine. Sequencing used immunoSEQ multiplex PCR; TCRdb keeps in-frame clones, though not all of them. The sample yields roughly 170,000 clones, just over 85% seen once. The sample was peripheral blood, taken on day 0 of AZD1222 vaccination. These TCRs come from an adult in good health.

The V gene is TRBV5-1, the J gene TRBJ2-7, with 7 bases aligning to TRBD2. The CDR3 sequence is 14 residues long. V dropped 6 bases and J dropped 3; count of bases not matched to a gene: 9. The germline V gene has CDR1 SGHRS and CDR2 YFSETQ. In DNA, the CDR3 is TGCGCCAGCACGGAAGCGCCGGGGGGCTACGAGCAGTACTTC. It specifies CASTEAPGGYEQYF.

The V call is TRBV7-9, the J call TRBJ1-1; TRBD1 might be the D (6 bases). Germline V gives CDR1 SEHNR, CDR2 FQNEAQ (reference sequence). V dropped 1 base and J dropped 6 bases, with 15 bases sitting between them. This CDR3 has 15 amino acids. CDR3 sequence reads: CASSLVRGWIAEAFF. CDR3 in DNA: TGTGCCAGCAGCTTAGTTAGGGGGTGGATCGCTGAAGCTTTCTTT. Full variable domain (rest looked up from reference TRBV7-9 and TRBJ1-1): DTGVSQNPRHKITKRGQNVTFRCDPISEHNRLYWYRQTLGQGPEFLTYFQNEAQLEKSRLLSDRFSAERPKGSFSTLEIQRTEQGDSAMYLCASSLVRGWIAEAFFGQGTRLTVV.

CDR3 protein: CASSLGQGVNQPQHF. The CDR3 region has the DNA TGCGCCAGCAGCTTGGGACAGGGGGTCAATCAGCCCCAGCATTTT. J is TRBJ1-5 and V is TRBV5-1; 9 positions match TRBD1. Germline V gene lookup returns CDR1 SGHRS and CDR2 YFSETQ. V shed 0 bases and J 3 bases; nucleotides not matched to a gene: 1. The CDR3 loop spans 15 amino acids. The variable domain in full, with the rest retrieved from reference TRBV5-1 and TRBJ1-5, is KAGVTQTPRYLIKTRGQQVTLSCSPISGHRSVSWYQQTPGQGLQFLFEYFSETQRNKGNFPGRFSGRQFSNSRSEMNVSTLELGDSALYLCASSLGQGVNQPQHFGDGTRLSIL.

The gene calls are TRBV30 and TRBJ1-6, with D hard to call. The CDR3 is made up of 11 amino acids. V was clipped by 4 bases and J by 15 bases, with 13 bases between them. Germline V gives CDR1 GTSNPN, CDR2 SVGIG (reference sequence). For the CDR3, the DNA is TGTGCCTGGATTGACGTCGGCCTCCTCCACTTT. Encoded protein: CAWIDVGLLHF.

V is TRBV20-1 and J is TRBJ1-6, with 9 bases lining up with TRBD1. CDR1 is DFQATT and CDR2 is SNEGSKA in the germline V gene (reference sequence). The V segment lost 3 bases and the J segment 6 bases; nucleotides outside the gene matches: 9. The CDR3 is 16 residues long. The CDR3, as DNA: TGCAGTGCTAGTGTCGACAGGGGGTATACTAATTCACCCCTCCACTTT. This sequence encodes CSASVDRGYTNSPLHF.